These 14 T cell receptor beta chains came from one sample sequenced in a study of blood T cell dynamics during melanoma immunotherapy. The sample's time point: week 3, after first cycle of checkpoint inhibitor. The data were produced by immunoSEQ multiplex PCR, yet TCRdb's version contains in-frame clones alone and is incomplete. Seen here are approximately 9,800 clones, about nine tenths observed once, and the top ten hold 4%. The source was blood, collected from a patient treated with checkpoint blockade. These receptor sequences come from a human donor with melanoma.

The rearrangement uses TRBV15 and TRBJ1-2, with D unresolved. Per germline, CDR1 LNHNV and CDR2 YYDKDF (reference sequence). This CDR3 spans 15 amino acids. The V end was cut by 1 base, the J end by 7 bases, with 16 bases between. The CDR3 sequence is CATSRASGKLGGYTF. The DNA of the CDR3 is TGTGCCACCAGCAGAGCAAGTGGGAAGCTTGGTGGCTACACCTTC.

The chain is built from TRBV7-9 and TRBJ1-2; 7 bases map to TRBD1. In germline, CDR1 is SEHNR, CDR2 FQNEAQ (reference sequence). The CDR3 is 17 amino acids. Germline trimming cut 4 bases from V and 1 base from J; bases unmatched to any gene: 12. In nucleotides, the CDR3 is TGTGCCAGCAGCTCACCGGGACAGCTACCTTATAACTATGGCTACACCTTC. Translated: CASSSPGQLPYNYGYTF.

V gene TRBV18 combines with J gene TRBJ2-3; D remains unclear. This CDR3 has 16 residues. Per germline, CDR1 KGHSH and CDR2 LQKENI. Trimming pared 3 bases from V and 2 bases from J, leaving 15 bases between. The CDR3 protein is CASSPNTGRSTDTQYF. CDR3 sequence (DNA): TGTGCCAGCTCACCTAATACCGGCAGGTCCACAGATACGCAGTATTTT.

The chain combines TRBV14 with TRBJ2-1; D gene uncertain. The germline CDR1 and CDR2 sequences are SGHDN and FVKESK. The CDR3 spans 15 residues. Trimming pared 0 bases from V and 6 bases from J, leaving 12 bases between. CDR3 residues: CASSQEVGKFNEQFF. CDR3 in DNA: TGTGCCAGCAGCCAAGAAGTGGGCAAGTTCAATGAGCAGTTCTTC.

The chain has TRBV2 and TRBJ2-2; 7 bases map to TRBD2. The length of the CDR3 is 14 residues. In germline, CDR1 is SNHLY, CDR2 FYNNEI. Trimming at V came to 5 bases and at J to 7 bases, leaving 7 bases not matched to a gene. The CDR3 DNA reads TGTGCCAGCAGTAGGGACTATTTTAACGGGGAGCTGTTTTTT. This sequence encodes CASSRDYFNGELFF. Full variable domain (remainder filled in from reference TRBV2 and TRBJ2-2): EPEVTQTPSHQVTQMGQEVILRCVPISNHLYFYWYRQILGQKVEFLVSFYNNEISEKSEIFDDQFSVERPDGSNFTLKIRSTKLEDSAMYFCASSRDYFNGELFFGEGSRLTVL.

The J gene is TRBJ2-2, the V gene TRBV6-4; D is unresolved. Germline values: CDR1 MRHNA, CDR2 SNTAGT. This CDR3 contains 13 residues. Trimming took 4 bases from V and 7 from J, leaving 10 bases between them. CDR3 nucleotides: TGTGCCAGCAGTGCCAGCGAAGGCGGGGAGCTGTTTTTT. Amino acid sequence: CASSASEGGELFF.

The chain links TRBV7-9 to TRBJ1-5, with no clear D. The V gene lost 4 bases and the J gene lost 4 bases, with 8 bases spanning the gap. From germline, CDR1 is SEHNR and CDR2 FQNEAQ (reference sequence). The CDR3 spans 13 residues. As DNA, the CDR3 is TGTGCCAGCAGCTCCAACATGAATCAGCCCCAGCATTTT. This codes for CASSSNMNQPQHF.

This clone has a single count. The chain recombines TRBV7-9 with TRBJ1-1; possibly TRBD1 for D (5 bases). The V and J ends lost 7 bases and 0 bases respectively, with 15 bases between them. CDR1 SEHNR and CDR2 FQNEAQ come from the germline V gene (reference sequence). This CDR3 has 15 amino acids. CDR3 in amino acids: CASTTAGTVNTEAFF. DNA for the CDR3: TGTGCCAGCACCACAGCCGGGACGGTGAACACTGAAGCTTTCTTT.

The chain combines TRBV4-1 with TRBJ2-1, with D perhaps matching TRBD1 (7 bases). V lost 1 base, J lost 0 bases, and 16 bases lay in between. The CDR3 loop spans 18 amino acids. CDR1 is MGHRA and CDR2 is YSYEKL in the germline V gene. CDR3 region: CASSQGQGLFGSYNEQFF. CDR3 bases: TGCGCCAGCAGCCAAGGACAGGGACTCTTCGGCTCCTACAATGAGCAGTTCTTC.

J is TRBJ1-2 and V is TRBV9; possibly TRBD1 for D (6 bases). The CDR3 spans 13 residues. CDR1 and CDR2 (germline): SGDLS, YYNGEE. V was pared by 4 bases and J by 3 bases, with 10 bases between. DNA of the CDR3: TGTGCCAGCAGCTCAACAGGGTACTATGGCTACACCTTC. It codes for CASSSTGYYGYTF. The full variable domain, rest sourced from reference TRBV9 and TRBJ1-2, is DSGVTQTPKHLITATGQRVTLRCSPRSGDLSVYWYQQSLDQGLQFLIQYYNGEERAKGNILERFSAQQFPDLHSELNLSSLELGDSALYFCASSSTGYYGYTFGSGTRLTVV.

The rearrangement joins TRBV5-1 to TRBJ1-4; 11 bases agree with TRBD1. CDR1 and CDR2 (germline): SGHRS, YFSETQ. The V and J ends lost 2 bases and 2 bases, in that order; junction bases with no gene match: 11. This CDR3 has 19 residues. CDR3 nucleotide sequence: TGCGCCAGCAGCTTTGCAGGACAGGGGGCGCGGGGCACTAATGAAAAACTGTTTTTT. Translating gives CASSFAGQGARGTNEKLFF.

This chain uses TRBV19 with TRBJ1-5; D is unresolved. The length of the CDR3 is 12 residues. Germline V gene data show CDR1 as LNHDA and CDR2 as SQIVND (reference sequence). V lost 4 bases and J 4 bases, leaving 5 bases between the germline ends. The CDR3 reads CASSSFNQPQHF. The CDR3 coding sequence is TGTGCCAGTAGTAGCTTTAATCAGCCCCAGCATTTT.

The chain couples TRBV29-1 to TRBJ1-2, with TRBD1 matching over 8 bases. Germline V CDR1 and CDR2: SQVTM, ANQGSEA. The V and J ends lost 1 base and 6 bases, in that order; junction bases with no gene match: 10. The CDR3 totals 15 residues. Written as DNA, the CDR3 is TGCAGCGTTGAAGCCCTAGGCAGGGGGCTTAATGGCTACACCTTC. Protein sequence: CSVEALGRGLNGYTF.

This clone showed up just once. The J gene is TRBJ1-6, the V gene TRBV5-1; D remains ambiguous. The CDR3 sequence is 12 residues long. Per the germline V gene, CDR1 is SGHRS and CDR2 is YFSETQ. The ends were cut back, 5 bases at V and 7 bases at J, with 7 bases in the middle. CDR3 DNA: TGCGCCAGCAGACAAACGAATTCACCCCTCCACTTT. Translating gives CASRQTNSPLHF. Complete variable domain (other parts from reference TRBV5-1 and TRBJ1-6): KAGVTQTPRYLIKTRGQQVTLSCSPISGHRSVSWYQQTPGQGLQFLFEYFSETQRNKGNFPGRFSGRQFSNSRSEMNVSTLELGDSALYLCASRQTNSPLHFGNGTRLTVT.